This T cell receptor beta chain was observed in a study of cytomegalovirus exposure and HLA in healthy donors (dated by TCRdb to 2016 to 2017). General notes on the study: An earlier analysis of about 530 of the donors reported about 260 Gb of sequence data and 100 million to 120 million unique TCR beta sequences obtained from about 180 million T cells. All discovery cohort repertoires had been generated on a single sequencing platform. In an earlier analysis of about 590 of the donors, high-throughput TCR beta sequencing was used to judge whether each TCR beta V gene segment behaved as functional or pseudogenic. To predict cytomegalovirus infection status, the study combined high-throughput TCR immunosequencing, statistical association of individual TCRs with disease status, and machine learning. Donor age, sex, ethnicity and CMV serostatus were collected together with the repertoire data. Along with the approximately 650-subject first cohort, a separate validation cohort of 120 different subjects was used. Approximately 300 gigabases of sequencing data and tens of millions of unique TCR sequences made up an early release that covered several hundred HLA-typed donors. The later analysis used no new phenotypic data to find candidate immune exposures, relying instead on TCR beta sequences and their occurrence across donors. On average, 235,054 unique TCR beta nucleotide sequences were sequenced per donor among 350 to 400 genotyped donors of the cohort, with 15% to 20% of those sequences being non-productive. A later genetic analysis took genome-wide SNP genotypes for about 60% of the roughly 670 donors and used that subset as a discovery cohort. The study used immunosequencing to profile the T cell repertoires of approximately 630 subjects and linked those repertoires to cytomegalovirus serostatus. Both class I and class II loci were covered by HLA typing, at four-digit resolution. About 5 DR-DQ haplotypes were handled as single units for association and clustering, since linkage in the cohort was strong. The genetic ancestry cluster associated with self-reported Caucasian donors included approximately 85% of the roughly 380 genotyped donors. Typing coverage differed by locus: A, B, C, DRB1 and DQB1 were typed in roughly 620-630 donors, DQA1 in roughly 500, DPA1 in some 600, and DPB1 in 472. The study aimed to test whether signatures of past pathogen exposure could be identified by cataloging public T cell receptors. A later analysis re-examined previously published TCR beta repertoires from roughly 650 donors and added high-resolution HLA genotyping to investigate patterns of TCR occurrence.

General findings and caveats noted by the study authors: Because the 87-base-pair reads could not distinguish some IMGT-functional V segments, including TRBV6-2 and TRBV6-3, those segments were excluded. Linkage disequilibrium might explain the correlated functional status among segregating V segments, but an unknown experimental factor could not be ruled out. In a later analysis, about 17,000 TCR beta sequences were associated with specific HLA alleles at a false discovery rate of 0.05. The authors suggested that the approach could potentially be extended to other disease states and immunological phenotypes. Only TCR beta chains were sequenced in this cohort, and the absence of alpha or paired-chain data limited detectable features. Because counts were too low, roughly 17 rarely observed V segments, including chromosome 9 orphons, were left out of the earlier analysis of some 640 of the donors. Roughly uniform sequencing depth across donors was assumed in presence/absence analyses, although this assumption may not hold. A later analysis found that TCR association rates varied across HLA loci, with DRB1 alleles showing the most associated TCRs and HLA-C alleles the fewest. An earlier analysis of some 590 of the donors showed that most TCR beta V segments appeared in productive rearrangements either about 90% or about 30% of the time, which broadly matched IMGT annotations. A later analysis found that HLA-associated TCR beta chains were more clonally expanded and had lower generation probabilities than equally common non-associated chains. In a later genetic analysis, fewer N-insertions in productive TCRs were reported among donors in an Asian-associated ancestry cluster than the roughly 640-donor mean. V-gene and J-gene trimming of TCR beta chains was associated with a missense DCLRE1C variant in a later genetic analysis, and the association was replicated in an independent cohort. HLA typing was unavailable for some donors at each locus, so association tests used only the typed subset. A cluster of highly shared sequence variants was judged likely to be a technical artifact of the sequencing pipeline. In a later analysis, several top co-occurrence clusters were reported to appear linked to parvovirus B19, influenza, CMV and Epstein-Barr virus. Assigning TCR associations to individual alleles was difficult when HLA alleles, especially DR and DQ, strongly co-occurred. Immune exposure information for the cohort was limited to CMV serostatus. The classifier was reported to diagnose cytomegalovirus status with high specificity and sensitivity in both the original and validation cohorts. Across donors, most TCR sequences were observed very rarely, whereas some public TCRs were present in many individuals. In a later analysis, most CMV-associated TCR beta chains were found to appear HLA-restricted, with HLA associations seemingly driven largely by CMV exposure. A further reported finding was that TCR beta sequences accurately predicted the HLA-A and HLA-B alleles for most subjects in the first cohort. The study gave a list of roughly 150 TCR beta chains associated with cytomegalovirus. Three of the identified cytomegalovirus-associated TCR beta chains were confirmed in vitro to be specific for cytomegalovirus antigens.

Ends trimmed: V by 5 bases, J by 0 bases; bases unmatched to a gene: 19. CDR1 MDHEN and CDR2 SYDVKM are derived from the germline V gene. Counted from cysteine to phenylalanine, this CDR3 has 20 amino acids. Only the CDR3 region is kept as DNA, spanning 60 bases read in frame from base 1. A word on this clone: The clone's antigen remains unknown. Nothing much larger sits one base from this clone, and base qualities are not available.

The cohort comprised 670 or so healthy bone marrow donors. All cohort members were sampled while nominally healthy, although unrecorded immune exposures were likely present. The donor tested CMV seropositive and was one of the 289 seropositive cohort members. Every donor gave a peripheral blood sample, and the peripheral blood mononuclear cells from that sample were used for TCR beta sequencing. The Qiagen DNeasy Blood Extraction Kit was used to extract genomic DNA from the blood cell samples. The library relied on the immunoSEQ multiplex PCR assay. For the multiplex PCR, a mixture combining 60 forward primers for TCR Vbeta segments and 13 reverse primers for TCR Jbeta segments was used. The CDR3 region of rearranged TCR beta genes was amplified from genomic DNA by a multiplex PCR assay. Amplified TCR beta libraries were sequenced as 87-base-pair reads on the Illumina HiSeq System. The authors processed their data as follows. Across the 670 or so repertoires, a later analysis counted approximately 83 million unique TCR beta chains, 9 million to 14 million of which were shared by at least two donors. A nearest-neighbor algorithm error-corrected the raw reads and collapsed the reads into unique sequences, merging closely related sequences to remove PCR and sequencing errors. Alignment of CDR3 sequences to IMGT reference sequences was used to assign V, D and J gene segments. Each retained sequence needed at least a six-nucleotide match to both a V gene segment and a J gene segment. A rearrangement was called productive if the CDR3 had no stop codons and remained in frame with V and J, and every other rearrangement was called non-productive. Following IMGT convention, CDR3 was defined as the stretch from the second conserved V-encoded cysteine to the conserved J-encoded phenylalanine. In an earlier analysis of some 550 of the donors, sequences lacking an unambiguous match to a single V gene segment were excluded. An earlier analysis of about 600 of the donors called V segments functional above 56.7% productive rearrangements and segregating when the between-donor standard deviation exceeded 5%. A statistical classification framework was developed to diagnose cytomegalovirus status using the catalog of TCR beta chain sequences. V and J gene assignment, in a later analysis, came from comparing TCR nucleotide sequences with IMGT/GENE-DB human TR gene sequences. The TCRdist pipeline was used in a later analysis to assign CDR3 sequences and most-parsimonious VDJ recombination scenarios. In a later analysis, each TCR beta chain was defined by its CDR3 amino acid sequence together with its V-gene family, and reads without a unique V-gene family were excluded. A later analysis removed several hundred highly shared, low-generation-probability nucleotide sequences to deal with suspected cross-contamination and a sequencing artifact. For each public chain, a later analysis derived a clonal expansion index from normalized ranks of inferred template counts within each repertoire. Generation probabilities in a later analysis came from a VDJ recombination model fitted to out-of-frame rearrangements, and those results were checked against IGoR. A later analysis scored TCR-TCR, TCR-HLA and TCR-CMV co-occurrence with hypergeometric tests, applying a repertoire-size bias correction to TCR pairs. False discovery rates were estimated in a later analysis by permuting HLA or CMV assignments 20 times. In a later analysis, co-occurring TCRs were grouped using DBSCAN, and TCRdist sequence similarity was added for clustering within HLA-allele-positive subsets. Repertoires with fewer than 30,000 or more than 120,000 public chains, plus five repertoires with anomalous nucleotide sharing, were excluded from co-occurrence clustering. The clones in this table, taken by TCRdb from immuneACCESS, are in-frame only. Not every clone is retained; where verified, under half of the shortfall comes from an unresolved V gene, and the cause of the rest is unknown. D and trimming come from the DNA, and the V and J calls and clone size come from that table. Counted in this sample were some 200,000 clones; 70% to 80% of them appeared once. Roughly 0.4% of the sample is held by the ten biggest clonotypes.

The rearrangement combines TRBV28 with TRBJ1-5, with TRBD1 identical over 7 junction bases. The sequencing input was PBMCs. This sequence was found in a male donor in good health and CMV-seropositive. The CDR3 protein sequence reads: CASSPRGPGRGFYSNQPQHF. The DNA sequence is TGTGCCAGCAGTCCGAGGGGGCCCGGCAGGGGGTTTTATAGCAATCAGCCCCAGCATTTT.